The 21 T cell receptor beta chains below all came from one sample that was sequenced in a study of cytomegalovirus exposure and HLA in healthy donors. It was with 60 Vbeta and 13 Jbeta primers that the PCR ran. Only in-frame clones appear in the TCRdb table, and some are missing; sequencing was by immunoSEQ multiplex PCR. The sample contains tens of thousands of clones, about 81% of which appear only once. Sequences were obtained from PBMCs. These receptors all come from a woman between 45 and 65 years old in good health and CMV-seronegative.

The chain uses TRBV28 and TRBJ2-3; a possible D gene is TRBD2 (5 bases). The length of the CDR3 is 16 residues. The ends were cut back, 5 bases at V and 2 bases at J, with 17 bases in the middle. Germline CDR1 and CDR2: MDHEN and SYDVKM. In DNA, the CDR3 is TGTGCCAGCAGTATGAACCTAGGACGGGACACAGATACGCAGTATTTT. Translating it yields CASSMNLGRDTDTQYF.

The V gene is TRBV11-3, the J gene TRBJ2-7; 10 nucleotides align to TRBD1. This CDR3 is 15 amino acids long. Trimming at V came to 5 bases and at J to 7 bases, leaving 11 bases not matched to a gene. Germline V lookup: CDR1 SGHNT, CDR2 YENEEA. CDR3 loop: CASSPPGQGKREQYF. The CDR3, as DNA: TGTGCCAGCAGCCCACCGGGACAGGGGAAGAGGGAGCAGTACTTC.

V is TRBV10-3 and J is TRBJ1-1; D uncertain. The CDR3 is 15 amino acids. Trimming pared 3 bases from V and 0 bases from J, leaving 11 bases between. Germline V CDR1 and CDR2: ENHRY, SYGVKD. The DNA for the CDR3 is TGTGCCATCAGTGAACAGTTAAACATGAACACTGAAGCTTTCTTT. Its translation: CAISEQLNMNTEAFF.

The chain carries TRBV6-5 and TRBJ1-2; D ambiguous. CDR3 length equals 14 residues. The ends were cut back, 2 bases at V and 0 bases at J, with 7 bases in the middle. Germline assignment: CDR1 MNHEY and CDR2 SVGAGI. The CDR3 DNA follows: TGTGCCAGCAGTTACCAGGTAGCTAACTATGGCTACACCTTC. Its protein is CASSYQVANYGYTF.

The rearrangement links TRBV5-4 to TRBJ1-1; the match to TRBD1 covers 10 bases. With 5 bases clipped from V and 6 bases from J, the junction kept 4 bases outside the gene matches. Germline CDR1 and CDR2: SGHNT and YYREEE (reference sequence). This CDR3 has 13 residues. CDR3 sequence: CASRKTGGPEAFF. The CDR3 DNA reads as TGTGCCAGCAGAAAGACAGGGGGCCCTGAAGCTTTCTTT.

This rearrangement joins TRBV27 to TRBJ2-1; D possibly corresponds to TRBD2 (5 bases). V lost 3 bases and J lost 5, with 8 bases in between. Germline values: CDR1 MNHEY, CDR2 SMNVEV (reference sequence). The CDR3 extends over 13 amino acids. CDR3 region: CASSFGINNEQFF. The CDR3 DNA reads TGTGCCAGCAGTTTCGGGATAAACAATGAGCAGTTCTTC.

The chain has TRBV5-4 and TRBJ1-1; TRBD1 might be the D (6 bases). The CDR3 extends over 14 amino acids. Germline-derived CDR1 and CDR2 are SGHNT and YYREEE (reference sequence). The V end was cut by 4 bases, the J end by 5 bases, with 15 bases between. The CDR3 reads CASSTKQGWTEAFF. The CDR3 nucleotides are TGTGCCAGCAGCACCAAACAGGGATGGACTGAAGCTTTCTTT.

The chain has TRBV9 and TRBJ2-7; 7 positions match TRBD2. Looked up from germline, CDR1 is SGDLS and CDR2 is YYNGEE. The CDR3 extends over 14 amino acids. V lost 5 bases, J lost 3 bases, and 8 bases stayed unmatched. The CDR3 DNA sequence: TGTGCCAGCAGTCCTAGCGGACCGAGCTACGAGCAGTACTTC. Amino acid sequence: CASSPSGPSYEQYF.

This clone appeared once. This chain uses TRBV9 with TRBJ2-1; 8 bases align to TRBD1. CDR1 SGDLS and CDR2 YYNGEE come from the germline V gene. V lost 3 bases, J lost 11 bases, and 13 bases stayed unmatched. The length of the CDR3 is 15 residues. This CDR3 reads CASSGAGQGFMKQFF. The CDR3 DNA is TGTGCCAGCAGCGGCGCAGGACAGGGATTCATGAAGCAGTTCTTC. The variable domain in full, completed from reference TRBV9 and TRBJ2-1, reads DSGVTQTPKHLITATGQRVTLRCSPRSGDLSVYWYQQSLDQGLQFLIQYYNGEERAKGNILERFSAQQFPDLHSELNLSSLELGDSALYFCASSGAGQGFMKQFFGPGTRLTVL.

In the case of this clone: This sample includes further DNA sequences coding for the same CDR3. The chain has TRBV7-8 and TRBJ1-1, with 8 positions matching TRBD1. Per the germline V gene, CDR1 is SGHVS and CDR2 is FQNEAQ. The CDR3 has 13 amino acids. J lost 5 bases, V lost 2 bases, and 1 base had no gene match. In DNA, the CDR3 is TGTGCCAGCAGCTTAACAGGGGGTACTGAAGCTTTCTTT. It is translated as CASSLTGGTEAFF.

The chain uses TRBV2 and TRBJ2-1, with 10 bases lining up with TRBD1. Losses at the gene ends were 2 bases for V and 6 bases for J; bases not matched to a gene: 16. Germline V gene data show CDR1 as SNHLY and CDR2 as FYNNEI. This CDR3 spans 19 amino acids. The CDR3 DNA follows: TGTGCCAGCAGTGAAAGGAGGATGGGGACAGGGGCATCTGGCAATGAGCAGTTCTTC. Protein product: CASSERRMGTGASGNEQFF.

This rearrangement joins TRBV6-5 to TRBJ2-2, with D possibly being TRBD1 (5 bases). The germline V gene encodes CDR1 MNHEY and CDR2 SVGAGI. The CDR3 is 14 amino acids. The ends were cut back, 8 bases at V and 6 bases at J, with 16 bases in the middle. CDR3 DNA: TGTGCCAGCGGCCAGGGATTCGTCGCCGGGGAGCTGTTTTTT. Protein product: CASGQGFVAGELFF.

CDR3 nucleotide sequence: TGTGCCAGCAGCTTAGGGCGGGGGGCCATCTTTAACTATGGCTACACCTTC. It is translated as CASSLGRGAIFNYGYTF. This chain joins TRBV7-2 and TRBJ1-2; a possible D gene is TRBD1 (6 bases). CDR1 and CDR2 from the germline V gene are SGHTA and FQGNSA. This CDR3 is built from 17 residues. Trimming took 1 base from V and 1 from J, leaving 16 bases between them. The whole variable domain, filled in from reference TRBV7-2 and TRBJ1-2, reads GAGVSQSPSNKVTEKGKDVELRCDPISGHTALYWYRQSLGQGLEFLIYFQGNSAPDKSGLPSDRFSAERTGGSVSTLTIQRTQQEDSAVYLCASSLGRGAIFNYGYTFGSGTRLTVV.

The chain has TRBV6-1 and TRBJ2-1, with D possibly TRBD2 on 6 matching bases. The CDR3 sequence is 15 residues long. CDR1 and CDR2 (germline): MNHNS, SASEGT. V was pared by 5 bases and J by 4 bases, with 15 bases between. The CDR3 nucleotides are TGTGCCAGCAGTTTAGCGGCCTCCAGGTACAATGAGCAGTTCTTC. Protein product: CASSLAASRYNEQFF.

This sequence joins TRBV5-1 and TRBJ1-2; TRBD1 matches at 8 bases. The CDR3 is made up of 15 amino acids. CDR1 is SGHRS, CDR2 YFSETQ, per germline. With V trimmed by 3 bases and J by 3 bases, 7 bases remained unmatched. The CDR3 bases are TGCGCCAGCAGCTCGGGACAGGCGGGCGACTATGGCTACACCTTC. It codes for CASSSGQAGDYGYTF.

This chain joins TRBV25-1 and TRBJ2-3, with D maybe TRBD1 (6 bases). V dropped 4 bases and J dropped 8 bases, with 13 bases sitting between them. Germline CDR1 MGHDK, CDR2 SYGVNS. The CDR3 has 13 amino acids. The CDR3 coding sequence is TGTGCCAGCAGTGCTGGATCCAGGGGTACGCAGTATTTT. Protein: CASSAGSRGTQYF.

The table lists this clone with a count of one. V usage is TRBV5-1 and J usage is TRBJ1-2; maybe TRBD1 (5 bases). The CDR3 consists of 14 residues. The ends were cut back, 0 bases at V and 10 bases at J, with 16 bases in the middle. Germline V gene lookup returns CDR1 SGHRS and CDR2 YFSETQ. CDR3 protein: CASSLAGGRRFYTF. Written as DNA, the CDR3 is TGCGCCAGCAGCTTGGCCGGGGGGAGGCGCTTCTACACCTTC. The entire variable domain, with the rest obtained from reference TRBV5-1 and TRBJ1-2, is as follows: KAGVTQTPRYLIKTRGQQVTLSCSPISGHRSVSWYQQTPGQGLQFLFEYFSETQRNKGNFPGRFSGRQFSNSRSEMNVSTLELGDSALYLCASSLAGGRRFYTFGSGTRLTVV.

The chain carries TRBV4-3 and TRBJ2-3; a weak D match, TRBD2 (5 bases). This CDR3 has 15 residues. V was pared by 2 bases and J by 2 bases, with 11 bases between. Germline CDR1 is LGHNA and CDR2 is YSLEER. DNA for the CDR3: TGCGCCAGCAGCCAACGGGCGGAGGTCACAGATACGCAGTATTTT. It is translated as CASSQRAEVTDTQYF.

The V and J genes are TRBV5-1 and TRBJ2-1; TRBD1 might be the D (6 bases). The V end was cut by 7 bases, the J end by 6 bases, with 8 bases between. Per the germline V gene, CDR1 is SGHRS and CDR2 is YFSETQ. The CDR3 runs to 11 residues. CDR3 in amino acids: CASVDSNEQFF. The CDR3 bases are TGCGCCAGCGTGGACAGCAATGAGCAGTTCTTC.

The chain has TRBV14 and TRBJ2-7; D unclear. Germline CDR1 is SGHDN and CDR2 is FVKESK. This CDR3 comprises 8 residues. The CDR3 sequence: CASCGHHV. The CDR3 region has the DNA TGTGCCAGCTGTGGGCACCACGTC.

The CDR3 spells CASSAHRASNQPQHF. The CDR3 DNA reads as TGTGCCAGCAGCGCCCACAGAGCCTCAAATCAGCCCCAGCATTTT. V is TRBV7-2 and J is TRBJ1-5, with no clear D. The CDR3 sequence is 15 residues long. Trimming cost V 5 bases and J 4 bases, with 15 bases left between them. Germline values: CDR1 SGHTA, CDR2 FQGNSA. Together with reference TRBV7-2 and TRBJ1-5, the CDR3 gives the full variable domain: GAGVSQSPSNKVTEKGKDVELRCDPISGHTALYWYRQSLGQGLEFLIYFQGNSAPDKSGLPSDRFSAERTGGSVSTLTIQRTQQEDSAVYLCASSAHRASNQPQHFGDGTRLSIL.